This T cell receptor beta chain was sequenced in a study of CD8 T cells in ankylosing spondylitis (dated by TCRdb to the late 2010s). Context from the whole study: The study set out to find disease-linked TCR variants by profiling T cell receptor beta repertoires in ankylosing spondylitis patients and healthy donors. The full study cohort was made up of about two dozen ankylosing spondylitis patients and over 90 healthy donors. Samples of peripheral blood were taken, and for ankylosing spondylitis patients, synovial fluid was collected as well. General study outcomes and caveats: A CD8+ phenotype was shown by the disease-linked clones, which were found at relatively low frequencies in peripheral blood. According to the report, matched synovial fluid samples from ankylosing spondylitis patients were significantly enriched for the disease-linked clones. A TCR beta motif made up of seven or eight highly homologous amino acid variants appeared to be characteristic of blood from ankylosing spondylitis patients. Some of the motif variants had been reported before in the synovial fluid and blood of reactive arthritis patients, a finding that suggests common disease-initiation mechanisms.

There are 15 amino acids in the CDR3, from cysteine to phenylalanine inclusive. The DNA shown is the 45-base CDR3, in frame from base 1. Compared with germline, V lacks 6 bases and J lacks 8 bases; bases without a gene match: 7. CDR1 SGHTA and CDR2 FQGNSA are derived from the germline V gene. This clonotype showed up many times. This receptor's antigen is unknown. Base qualities are missing; no much larger clone stands one base away. The instrument given in TCRdb is Illumina HiSeq 2500. Quantitative 5'-RACE with molecular barcodes was used to prepare TCR beta libraries. From the authors' description of their analysis: A new computational method, built on a probabilistic model of VDJ rearrangement, was used to identify disease-linked TCR variants. The public reads were reanalyzed by TCRdb: fastp trimming at Q25, MiXCR alignment, in-frame beta chains only. When rows share a CDR3 protein, they turn into one entry using the most common DNA and genes. TCRdb, not the original authors, processed these V and J calls. The sample table shows a few hundred thousand distinct CDR3 sequences, and less than 25% are seen once. About 4% of the sample rests with the top ten.

The sequence derives from a female donor with ankylosing spondylitis or in good health (not recorded which). Sequenced material: blood, either unsorted or a sorted T cell fraction (not recorded which). The sequence links TRBV7-2 to TRBJ2-2; 12 junctional bases match TRBD2. At the DNA level, the sequence is TGTGCCAGCAGACTGAGACTAGCGGGAGTGGGGGAGCTGTTTTTT. It codes for CASRLRLAGVGELFF.